This T cell receptor beta chain is from a study of vaccination and CD4 T cells after COVID-19. Study information: Several convalescent cases were mild and one was severe, and all had been SARS-CoV-2 positive by nasal swab PCR. Convalescents were six males and four females, two of them Hispanic.

Notes on the study in general: From a median of about 20 to 40, SARS-CoV-2-reactive clonotypes increased, though not significantly. In convalescent patients, 304 of 307 vaccine-specific clones were spike mono-reactive.

V was clipped by 6 bases and J by 6 bases, with 14 bases between them. This CDR3 region has 13 residues. Germline CDR1 MDHEN, CDR2 SYDVKM. From the PCR reads, TCRdb called clonotypes with MiXCR, one entry per CDR3 protein. The top ten clones hold approximately 1% of a sample with 13,000 to 15,000 distinct CDR3 sequences, less than 70% of them seen once. Note on this clonotype: Antigen: not known.

The chain couples TRBV28 to TRBJ1-1; D perhaps matches TRBD1 (6 bases). The sequenced sample was CD4+ T cells from blood, obtained after SARS-CoV-2 vaccination. The source is a human donor who had recovered from COVID-19. The CDR3 loop is CASSPPRTAEAFF. The CDR3 nucleotides are TGTGCCAGCAGCCCGCCCCGGACAGCTGAAGCTTTCTTT.